The TCR beta chain under discussion was sequenced for a study of blood T cell repertoires in COVID-19. V lost 4 bases to trimming and J lost 4 bases; unmatched junction nucleotides: 6. The germline V gene encodes CDR1 MNHEY and CDR2 SMNVEV (reference sequence). The CDR3 is 14 residues long. In the original processing: Reference gene primer amplification gave nucleated cell count estimates. The protocol was immunoSEQ multiplex PCR, while the TCRdb copy is restricted to in-frame clones and leaves out a portion. V and J calls and clone size are as listed in that table; D and trimming were resolved from the DNA. The data contain 150,000 to 200,000 clones, approximately 75% of them seen just once; the ten biggest clones take up approximately 10%.

The rearrangement joins TRBV27 to TRBJ2-7; 8 positions match TRBD2. The TCR was taken from a human donor in a cohort sampled during active COVID-19. The source material was peripheral blood. CDR3 nucleotides: TGTGCCAGCAGTTCCAGCGGGAGTCAGTACGAGCAGTACTTC. Translating gives CASSSSGSQYEQYF.